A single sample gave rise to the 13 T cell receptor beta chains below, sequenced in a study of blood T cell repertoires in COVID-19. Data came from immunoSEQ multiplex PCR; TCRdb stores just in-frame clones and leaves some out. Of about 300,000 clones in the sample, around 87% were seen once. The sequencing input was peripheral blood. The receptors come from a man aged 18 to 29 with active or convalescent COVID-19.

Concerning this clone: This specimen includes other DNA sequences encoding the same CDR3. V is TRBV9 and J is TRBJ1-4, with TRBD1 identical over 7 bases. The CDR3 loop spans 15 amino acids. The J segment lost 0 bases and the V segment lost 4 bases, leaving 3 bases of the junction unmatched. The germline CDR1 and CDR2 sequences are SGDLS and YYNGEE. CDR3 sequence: CASSPGGATNEKLFF. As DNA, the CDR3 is TGTGCCAGCAGCCCAGGGGGTGCAACTAATGAAAAACTGTTTTTT.

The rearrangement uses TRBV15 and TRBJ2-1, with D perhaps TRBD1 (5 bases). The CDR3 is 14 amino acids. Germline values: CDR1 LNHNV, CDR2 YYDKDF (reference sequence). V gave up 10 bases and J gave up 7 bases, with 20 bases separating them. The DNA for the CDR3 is TGTGCCAGTTATGACAGCCTTACCGCTAATGAGCAGTTCTTC. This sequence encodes CASYDSLTANEQFF.

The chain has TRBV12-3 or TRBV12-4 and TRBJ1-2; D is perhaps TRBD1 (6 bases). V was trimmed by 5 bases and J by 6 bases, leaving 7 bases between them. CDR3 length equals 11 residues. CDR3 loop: CASSTGHGYTF. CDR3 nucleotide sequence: TGTGCCAGCAGTACAGGGCATGGCTACACCTTC.

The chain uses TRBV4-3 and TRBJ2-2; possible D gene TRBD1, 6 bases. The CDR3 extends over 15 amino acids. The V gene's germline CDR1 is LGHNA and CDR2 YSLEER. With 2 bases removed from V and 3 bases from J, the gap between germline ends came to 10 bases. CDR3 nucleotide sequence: TGCGCCAGCAGCCAATATGAGGGGGACACCGGGGAGCTGTTTTTT. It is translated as CASSQYEGDTGELFF.

This CDR3 reads CASSAGTAIYDTEAFF. CDR3 coding DNA: TGTGCCAGCAGCGCAGGGACAGCTATCTATGACACTGAAGCTTTCTTT. V gene TRBV9 combines with J gene TRBJ1-1; 7 bases fit TRBD1. V lost 3 bases to trimming and J lost 3 bases; unmatched junction nucleotides: 11. CDR1 and CDR2 (germline): SGDLS, YYNGEE. The length of the CDR3 is 16 residues.

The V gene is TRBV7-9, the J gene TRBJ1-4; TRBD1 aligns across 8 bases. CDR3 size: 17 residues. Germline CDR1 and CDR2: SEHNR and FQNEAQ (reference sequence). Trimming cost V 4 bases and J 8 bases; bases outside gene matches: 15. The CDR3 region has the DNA TGTGCCAGCAGCTCCCGCCCCTCGACAGGGGTAGGGGAAAAACTGTTTTTT. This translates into CASSSRPSTGVGEKLFF.

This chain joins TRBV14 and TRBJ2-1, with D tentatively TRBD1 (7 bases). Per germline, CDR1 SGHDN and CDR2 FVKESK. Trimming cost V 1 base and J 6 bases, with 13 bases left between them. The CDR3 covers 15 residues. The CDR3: CASSQGAGQLNEQFF. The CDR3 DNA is TGTGCCAGCAGCCAAGGGGCGGGACAGCTCAATGAGCAGTTCTTC.

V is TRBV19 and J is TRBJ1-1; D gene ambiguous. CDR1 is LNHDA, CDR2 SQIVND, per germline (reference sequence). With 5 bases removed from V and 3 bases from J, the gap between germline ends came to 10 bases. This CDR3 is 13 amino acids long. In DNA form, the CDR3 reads TGTGCCAGTAGTCCCCGCCGGGACACTGAAGCTTTCTTT. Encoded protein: CASSPRRDTEAFF.

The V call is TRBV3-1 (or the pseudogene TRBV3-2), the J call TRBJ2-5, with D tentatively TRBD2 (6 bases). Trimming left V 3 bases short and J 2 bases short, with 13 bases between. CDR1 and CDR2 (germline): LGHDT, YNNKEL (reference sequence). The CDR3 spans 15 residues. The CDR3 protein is CASSHYRDLQETQYF. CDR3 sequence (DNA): TGTGCCAGCAGCCATTATAGGGACTTACAAGAGACCCAGTACTTC.

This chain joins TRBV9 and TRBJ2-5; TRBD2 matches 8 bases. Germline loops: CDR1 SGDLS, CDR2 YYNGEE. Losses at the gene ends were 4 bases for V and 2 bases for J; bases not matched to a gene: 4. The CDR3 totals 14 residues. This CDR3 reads CASSPTSGQETQYF. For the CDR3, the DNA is TGTGCCAGCAGCCCAACTAGCGGACAAGAGACCCAGTACTTC.

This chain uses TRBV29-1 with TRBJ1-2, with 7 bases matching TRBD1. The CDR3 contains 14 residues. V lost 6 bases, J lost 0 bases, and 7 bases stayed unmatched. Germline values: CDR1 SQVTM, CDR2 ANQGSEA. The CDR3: CSVPIQGSNYGYTF. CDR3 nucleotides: TGCAGCGTACCGATACAGGGGTCTAACTATGGCTACACCTTC.

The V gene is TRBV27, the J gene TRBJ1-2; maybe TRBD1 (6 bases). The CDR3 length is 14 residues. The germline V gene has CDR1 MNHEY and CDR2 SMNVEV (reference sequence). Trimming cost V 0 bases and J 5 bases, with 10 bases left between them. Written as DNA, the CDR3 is TGTGCCAGCAGTTTATCGGGGGGGGCATATGGCTACACCTTC. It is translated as CASSLSGGAYGYTF.

Here the CDR3 reads CASSRGDTEAFF. CDR3 nucleotides: TGTGCCAGTAGTAGGGGGGACACTGAAGCTTTCTTT. This sequence joins TRBV19 and TRBJ1-1; D possibly corresponds to TRBD1 (5 bases). The CDR3 contains 12 residues. CDR1 LNHDA and CDR2 SQIVND come from the germline V gene (reference sequence). With 4 bases removed from V and 3 bases from J, the gap between germline ends came to 6 bases.